One sample yielded the 12 T cell receptor beta chains listed below, sequenced in a study of cytomegalovirus exposure and HLA in healthy donors. 13 Jbeta primers and 60 Vbeta primers were used for the PCR. Produced via immunoSEQ multiplex PCR; TCRdb's table is partial and in-frame only. The sample includes 100,000 to 150,000 clones, more than 65% of them seen just once. Sequencing was done on a sample of PBMCs. These receptors were collected from a man aged 18 to 35 in good health and CMV-seropositive.

The chain recombines TRBV5-1 with TRBJ2-7, with 8 bases aligning to TRBD1. Trimming at V came to 4 bases and at J to 4 bases, leaving 10 bases not matched to a gene. Germline V gene lookup returns CDR1 SGHRS and CDR2 YFSETQ. This CDR3 is built from 15 residues. CDR3 loop: CASSDTGGSEYEQYF. The DNA for the CDR3 is TGCGCCAGCAGCGACACAGGGGGATCCGAGTACGAGCAGTACTTC.

The chain employs TRBV2 and TRBJ1-2; D might be TRBD1 (5 bases). V lost 3 bases and J lost 6, with 11 bases in between. Looked up from germline, CDR1 is SNHLY and CDR2 is FYNNEI. The CDR3 contains 13 residues. Here the CDR3 reads CASSDEWGDGYTF. CDR3 nucleotides: TGTGCCAGCAGTGATGAGTGGGGGGATGGCTACACCTTC.

This clone has only one observation. This chain links TRBV19 with TRBJ1-1, with D possibly TRBD1 on 6 matching bases. CDR3 length equals 13 residues. Deletions cut 5 bases from V and 2 bases from J, with 9 bases between. Per germline, CDR1 LNHDA and CDR2 SQIVND (reference sequence). This CDR3 is CASSSTGNTEAFF. CDR3 bases: TGTGCCAGTAGTTCGACAGGAAACACTGAAGCTTTCTTT.

The chain recombines TRBV5-5 with TRBJ1-4; no firm D call. The CDR3 consists of 15 residues. Per the germline V gene, CDR1 is SGHKS and CDR2 is YYEKEE (reference sequence). Deletions cut 0 bases from V and 5 bases from J, with 11 bases between. The CDR3 region has the DNA TGTGCCAGCAGCTTGGTGGGCAGTGAAAATGAAAAACTGTTTTTT. Its protein product is CASSLVGSENEKLFF.

The table lists this clone with a few counts. The J gene is TRBJ2-4, the V gene TRBV6-5, with TRBD1 identical over 9 bases. The ends lost 6 bases at V and 3 bases at J; junction bases unmatched: 3. The CDR3 totals 14 residues. Germline V gene sequence: CDR1 MNHEY, CDR2 SVGAGI. The CDR3, as DNA: TGTGCCAGCAGAGGGACAGGGAACAAAAACATTCAGTACTTC. It encodes CASRGTGNKNIQYF.

CDR3 coding DNA: TGCGCCAGCAGCCAGGTTCTTCTTCGACAGGGGGGGAACACTGAAGCTTTCTTT. It yields the protein CASSQVLLRQGGNTEAFF. This chain links TRBV4-3 with TRBJ1-1; 9 bases are a match to TRBD1. The ends lost 3 bases at V and 1 base at J; junction bases unmatched: 12. Germline CDR1 is LGHNA and CDR2 is YSLEER. The CDR3 is 18 amino acids.

This rearrangement joins TRBV5-1 to TRBJ2-3; no firm D call. Trimming left V 2 bases short and J 1 base short, with 8 bases between. Looked up from germline, CDR1 is SGHRS and CDR2 is YFSETQ. The CDR3 is made up of 14 amino acids. CDR3 nucleotides: TGCGCCAGCAGCTTACAGTTGGGCACAGATACGCAGTATTTT. Translated, it gives CASSLQLGTDTQYF. Together with reference TRBV5-1 and TRBJ2-3, the CDR3 gives the full variable domain: KAGVTQTPRYLIKTRGQQVTLSCSPISGHRSVSWYQQTPGQGLQFLFEYFSETQRNKGNFPGRFSGRQFSNSRSEMNVSTLELGDSALYLCASSLQLGTDTQYFGPGTRLTVL.

CDR3 in amino acids: CASSQGSGSYTF. The CDR3 DNA is TGCGCCAGCAGCCAAGGCTCGGGAAGCTACACCTTC. The chain employs TRBV4-1 and TRBJ1-2; D not resolved. The CDR3 runs 12 residues. Per germline, CDR1 MGHRA and CDR2 YSYEKL. Trimming took 1 base from V and 9 from J, leaving 9 bases between them.

The J gene is TRBJ2-5, the V gene TRBV5-6, with TRBD2 matching over 8 bases. After removal of 7 bases from V and 7 bases from J, the junction contained 12 bases not matched to a gene. The CDR3 has 14 residues. Germline lookup yields CDR1 SGHDT and CDR2 YYEEEE. The CDR3: CASSGGANGLTQYF. CDR3 nucleotide sequence: TGTGCCAGCTCGGGAGGGGCCAATGGGTTGACCCAGTACTTC.

The gene calls are TRBV29-1 and TRBJ1-5; 9 nucleotides line up with TRBD1. The CDR3 loop spans 16 amino acids. V lost 5 bases, J lost 2 bases, and 10 bases stayed unmatched. The germline V gene has CDR1 SQVTM and CDR2 ANQGSEA. The CDR3 region has the DNA TGCAGCGTTACGTTAGGGACAGGGTATGGCAATCAGCCCCAGCATTTT. This translates into CSVTLGTGYGNQPQHF.

This clone has just one count. The chain is built from TRBV6-1 and TRBJ2-2; 9 nucleotides line up with TRBD1. The CDR3 has 15 residues. Losses at the gene ends were 5 bases for V and 7 bases for J; bases not matched to a gene: 8. The V gene's germline CDR1 is MNHNS and CDR2 SASEGT. CDR3 nucleotide sequence: TGTGCCAGCAGTTGGGGACAGGGCTTGGACGGGGAGCTGTTTTTT. Translated, it gives CASSWGQGLDGELFF.

The rearrangement joins TRBV30 to TRBJ1-6; D remains ambiguous. V lost 0 bases and J 7 bases, leaving 16 bases between the germline ends. Germline V gives CDR1 GTSNPN, CDR2 SVGIG (reference sequence). The CDR3 consists of 16 residues. In DNA, the CDR3 is TGTGCCTGGAGTGTACCGGAAGGGAGGGAAAATTCACCCCTCCACTTT. Protein sequence: CAWSVPEGRENSPLHF.